Sequencing of this TCR beta chain was carried out in a study of blood T cell repertoires in COVID-19. Across the whole study: The United States, Italy and Spain provided the acute and convalescent COVID-19 samples. Sample material is recorded as cDNA or gDNA derived from T cells, B-cell-depleted T cells, or PBMCs.

TCRdb's table, derived via immunoSEQ multiplex PCR, lists solely in-frame clones and lacks some. The sample holds around 250,000 clones, roughly four fifths seen once. In this sample, this clone turned up once. Trimming shortened V by 11 bases and J by 0 bases, and 14 bases separated the two germline ends. This CDR3 region has 14 residues. CDR1 is MRHNA, CDR2 SNTAGT, per germline. The chain employs TRBV6-4 and TRBJ1-5, with D possibly being TRBD1 (6 bases). Sequencing was carried out using peripheral blood. The receptor's source is a man aged 25-40 years who had recovered from COVID-19. The CDR3 DNA reads as TGTGCCCCCTTAAGACAGGATAGCAATCAGCCCCAGCATTTT. It translates to CAPLRQDSNQPQHF.